This record covers a single T cell receptor (beta chain). The entry originates in a study of shared clonotypes between healthy human individuals. CD45RO-negative CD8 cells positively selected for CCR7 made up the naive population, which excluded terminally differentiated effector memory CD45RA+ cells. Using immunoSEQ multiplex PCR, the repertoire was profiled, and TCRdb retains in-frame clones only, with some absent. The sample consists of approximately 1.9 million clones, just under 95% of them appearing once. V was pared by 3 bases and J by 5 bases, with 17 bases between. This CDR3 region has 15 residues. CDR1 and CDR2 (germline): SGDLS, YYNGEE.

This sequence originates from a man younger than 35 in good health. Some clones in this sample may be carry-over from other donors' samples. V is TRBV9 and J is TRBJ1-1; a weak D match, TRBD1 (6 bases). What was sequenced was naive CD8+ T cells from PBMCs. In DNA, the CDR3 is TGTGCCAGCAGCGCCCTTGGGGGCGCGAGGACTGAAGCTTTCTTT. Protein: CASSALGGARTEAFF.